These 9 T cell receptor beta chains were sequenced from one sample in a study of OX40 agonist ivuxolimab in advanced cancers. Measured with immunoSEQ multiplex PCR; TCRdb has only the in-frame clones, and not every one. The sample lists about 89,000 clones; about 88% were seen once. The sequenced sample was CD4+ or CD8+ T cells sorted from blood, obtained in a trial of the OX40 agonist ivuxolimab. Receptors were obtained from an adult with an advanced solid tumor such as melanoma, head and neck, liver or kidney cancer.

The rearrangement joins TRBV14 to TRBJ1-2; D is unresolved. Germline V lookup: CDR1 SGHDN, CDR2 FVKESK. The V gene lost 1 base and the J gene lost 7 bases, with 13 bases spanning the gap. The CDR3 totals 14 residues. As DNA, the CDR3 is TGTGCCAGCAGCCAAGGGTTCCGCATGGGTGGCTACACCTTC. Amino acids: CASSQGFRMGGYTF.

The chain recombines TRBV4-1 with TRBJ2-2; 8 bases map to TRBD1. V was clipped by 3 bases and J by 7 bases; unmatched bases: 10. CDR1 is MGHRA, CDR2 YSYEKL, per germline. This CDR3 region has 16 residues. The CDR3 loop reads CASSHVSGQVDGELFF. In nucleotides, the CDR3 is TGCGCCAGCAGCCACGTGTCGGGACAGGTCGACGGGGAGCTGTTTTTT.

This sequence joins TRBV4-2 and TRBJ2-7, with TRBD1 matching over 10 bases. Germline V CDR1 and CDR2: LGHNA, YNFKEQ. This CDR3 spans 17 amino acids. Trimming removed 3 bases from V and 3 bases from J; junction bases left unmatched: 11. The DNA for the CDR3 is TGTGCCAGCAGCCAGGACCAGGGACAGGGGTCCATCTACGAGCAGTACTTC. The encoded protein is CASSQDQGQGSIYEQYF.

The chain carries TRBV5-6 and TRBJ2-5; D unclear. The V and J ends lost 2 bases and 4 bases respectively, with 9 bases between them. Germline values: CDR1 SGHDT, CDR2 YYEEEE. This CDR3 region has 13 residues. The CDR3 DNA sequence: TGTGCCAGCAGCTTAAGACTGGGAGAGACCCAGTACTTC. It codes for CASSLRLGETQYF.

The count of this clone is one. This sequence joins TRBV7-9 and TRBJ1-6, with TRBD1 matching over 8 bases. The V gene's germline CDR1 is SEHNR and CDR2 FQNEAQ (reference sequence). V shed 5 bases and J 6 bases; nucleotides not matched to a gene: 9. This CDR3 is 16 amino acids long. This CDR3 reads CASSVRQGASNSPLHF. For the CDR3, the DNA is TGTGCCAGCAGCGTCCGTCAGGGGGCAAGTAATTCACCCCTCCACTTT.

The chain has TRBV19 and TRBJ1-1, with unresolved D. V was pared by 3 bases and J by 0 bases, with 8 bases between. Germline assignment: CDR1 LNHDA and CDR2 SQIVND (reference sequence). CDR3 length: 14 residues. CDR3 residues: CASSIEGVNTEAFF. The CDR3 region has the DNA TGTGCCAGTAGTATTGAGGGAGTGAACACTGAAGCTTTCTTT.

This chain joins TRBV28 and TRBJ2-3; D unclear. The germline gives CDR1 MDHEN, CDR2 SYDVKM. This CDR3 is 12 amino acids long. V lost 3 bases and J 5 bases, leaving 6 bases between the germline ends. This CDR3 reads CASSLTVDTQYF. The DNA for the CDR3 is TGTGCCAGCAGTTTGACGGTAGATACGCAGTATTTT. Filled out from reference TRBV28 and TRBJ2-3, the complete variable domain reads DVKVTQSSRYLVKRTGEKVFLECVQDMDHENMFWYRQDPGLGLRLIYFSYDVKMKEKGDIPEGYSVSREKKERFSLILESASTNQTSMYLCASSLTVDTQYFGPGTRLTVL.

The chain recombines TRBV19 with TRBJ2-1; TRBD1 is a possible D gene (6 bases). The CDR3 has 17 residues. Per the germline V gene, CDR1 is LNHDA and CDR2 is SQIVND (reference sequence). V lost 5 bases and J lost 9, with 26 bases in between. CDR3 residues: CASSPRGVPNEIGEQFF. CDR3 nucleotide sequence: TGTGCCAGTAGTCCCAGGGGTGTCCCGAATGAGATAGGTGAGCAGTTCTTC.

The V and J genes are TRBV5-6 and TRBJ1-2, with a tentative D call TRBD1 (5 bases). Per germline, CDR1 SGHDT and CDR2 YYEEEE. This CDR3 comprises 14 residues. Trimming pared 0 bases from V and 2 bases from J, leaving 8 bases between. The DNA of the CDR3 is TGTGCCAGCAGCTTGGTCGGGGCAAACTATGGCTACACCTTC. It translates to CASSLVGANYGYTF.